Listed here is a single T cell receptor beta chain. V was clipped by 1 base and J by 3 bases, with 9 bases between them. CDR3 length equals 14 residues. Germline CDR1 and CDR2: SGHTA and FQGNSA. This entry belongs to a study of shared clonotypes between healthy human individuals. The healthy adult donors were HIV-negative and reported no recent acute infections or vaccinations. Using about 0.2 ug DNA, 25,000 to 35,000 T cell genomes, the sorted-subset replicate PCRs were run. Under the authors' procedure: ImmunoSEQ only sent back junction sequences with no quality scores, so filtering was done differently. Profiling relied on immunoSEQ multiplex PCR, and the TCRdb table lists in-frame clones only, not all of them. V and J calls and clone size are those listed in that table; D and trimming were worked out from the DNA. Of roughly 1,600,000 clones in the sample, 98% were seen once.

The sequence derives from a man aged 30-40 years in good health. The chain has TRBV7-2 and TRBJ1-2; D is undetermined. The sample comprised naive CD4+ T cells sorted from blood. Subset indicated: CD45RA+ positively selected. CDR3 in DNA: TGTGCCAGCAGCTTAGGGCAGAGAGACTATGGCTACACCTTC. Its protein product is CASSLGQRDYGYTF.